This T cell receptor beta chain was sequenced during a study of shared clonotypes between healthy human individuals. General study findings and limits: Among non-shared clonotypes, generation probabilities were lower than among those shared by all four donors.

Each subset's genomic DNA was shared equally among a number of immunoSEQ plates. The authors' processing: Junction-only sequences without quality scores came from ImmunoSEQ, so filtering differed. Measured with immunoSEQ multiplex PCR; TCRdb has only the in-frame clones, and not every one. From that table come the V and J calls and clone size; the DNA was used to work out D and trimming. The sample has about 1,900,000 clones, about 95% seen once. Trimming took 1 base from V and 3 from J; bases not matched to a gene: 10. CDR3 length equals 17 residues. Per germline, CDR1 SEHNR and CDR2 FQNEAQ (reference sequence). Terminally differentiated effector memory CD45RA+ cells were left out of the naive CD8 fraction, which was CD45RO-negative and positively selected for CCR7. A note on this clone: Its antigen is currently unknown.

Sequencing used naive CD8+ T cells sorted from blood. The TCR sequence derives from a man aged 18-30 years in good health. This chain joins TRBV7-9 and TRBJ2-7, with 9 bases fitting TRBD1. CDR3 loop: CASSLGGDREDLYEQYF. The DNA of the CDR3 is TGTGCCAGCAGCTTAGGGGGGGACAGGGAGGATCTCTACGAGCAGTACTTC.